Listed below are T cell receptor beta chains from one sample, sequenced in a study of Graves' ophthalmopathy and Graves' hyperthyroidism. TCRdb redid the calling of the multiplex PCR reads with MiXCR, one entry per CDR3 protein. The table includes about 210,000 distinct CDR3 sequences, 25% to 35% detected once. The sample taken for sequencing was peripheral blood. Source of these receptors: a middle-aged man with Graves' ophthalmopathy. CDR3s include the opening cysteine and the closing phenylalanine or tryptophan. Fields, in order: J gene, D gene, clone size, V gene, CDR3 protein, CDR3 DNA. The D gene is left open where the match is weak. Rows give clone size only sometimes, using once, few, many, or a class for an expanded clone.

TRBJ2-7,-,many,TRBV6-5,CASSLNYQGPHDEQYF,TGTGCCAGCAGTTTAAATTATCAAGGGCCTCACGACGAGCAGTACTTC
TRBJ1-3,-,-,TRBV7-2,CASSLGHPGSGNTIYF,TGTGCCAGCAGCTTAGGGCACCCTGGGTCTGGAAACACCATATATTTT
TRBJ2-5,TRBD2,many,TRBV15,CATSRDLTSGRETQYF,TGTGCCACCAGCAGAGATTTAACTAGCGGGAGGGAGACCCAGTACTTC
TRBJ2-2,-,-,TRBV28,CASNGNTGELFF,TGTGCCAGCAACGGAAACACCGGGGAGCTGTTTTTT
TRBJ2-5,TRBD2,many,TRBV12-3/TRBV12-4,CASSRLAGGETQYF,TGTGCCAGCAGTCGACTAGCGGGAGGAGAGACCCAGTACTTC
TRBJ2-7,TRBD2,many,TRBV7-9,CASSSSGGREQYF,TGTGCCAGCAGCTCTAGCGGGGGGCGGGAGCAGTACTTC
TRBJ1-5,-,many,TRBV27,CASKGHSNQPQHF,TGTGCCAGCAAAGGCCATAGCAATCAGCCCCAGCATTTT
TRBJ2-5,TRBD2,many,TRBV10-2,CASTGGRKREWGETQYF,TGCGCCAGCACGGGGGGACGGAAGCGGGAGTGGGGAGAGACCCAGTACTTC
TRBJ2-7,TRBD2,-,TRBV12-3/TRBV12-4,CASTLGLAEQYF,TGTGCCAGCACCTTGGGACTAGCGGAGCAGTACTTC
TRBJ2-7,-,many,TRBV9,CASSQTQGRDEQYF,TGTGCCAGCAGCCAGACCCAGGGACGGGACGAGCAGTACTTC
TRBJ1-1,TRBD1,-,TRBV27,CASSQTGVGTEAFF,TGTGCCAGCTCCCAGACAGGGGTAGGCACTGAAGCTTTCTTT
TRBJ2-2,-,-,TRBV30,CAWSRRTGELFF,TGTGCCTGGAGTCGCCGTACCGGGGAGCTGTTTTTT
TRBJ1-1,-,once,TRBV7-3,CASSPTGTPNF,TGTGCCAGCAGTCCTACCGGGACCCCTAATTTT
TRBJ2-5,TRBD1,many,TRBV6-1,CASSDDRARETQYF,TGTGCCAGCAGTGACGACAGGGCTAGGGAGACCCAGTACTTC
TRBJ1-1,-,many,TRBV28,CASIGQMNTEAFF,TGTGCCAGCATAGGGCAGATGAACACTGAAGCTTTCTTT
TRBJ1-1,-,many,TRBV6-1,CASRAGAEAFF,TGTGCCAGCAGGGCAGGCGCTGAAGCTTTCTTT
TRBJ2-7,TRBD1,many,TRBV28,CASTPGQGYEQYF,TGTGCCAGCACCCCGGGACAGGGTTACGAGCAGTACTTC
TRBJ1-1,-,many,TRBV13,CASSISGNTEAFF,TGTGCCAGCAGCATATCGGGGAACACTGAAGCTTTCTTT
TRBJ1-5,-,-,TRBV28,CASSSPARAMRPQHF,TGTGCCAGCAGTTCACCTGCTCGGGCTATGAGGCCCCAGCATTTT
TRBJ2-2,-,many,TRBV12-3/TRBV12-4,CASSLFLGRSMGELFF,TGTGCCAGCAGTTTATTCTTAGGGAGAAGTATGGGGGAGCTGTTTTTT
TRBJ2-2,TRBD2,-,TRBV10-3,CATSGTSGPANTGELFF,TGTGCCACCTCGGGGACTAGCGGGCCCGCGAACACCGGGGAGCTGTTTTTT
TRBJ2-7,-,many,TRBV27,CATRQEFSYEQYF,TGTGCCACCCGACAGGAGTTCTCCTACGAGCAGTACTTC
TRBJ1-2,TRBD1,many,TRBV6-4,CASSAPDRAGNYGYTF,TGTGCCAGCAGTGCCCCCGACAGGGCGGGTAACTATGGCTACACCTTC
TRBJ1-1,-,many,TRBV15,CATSRGAQARDTEAFF,TGTGCCACCAGCAGAGGGGCACAGGCCAGGGACACTGAAGCTTTCTTT
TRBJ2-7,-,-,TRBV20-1,CSAQGGSGGPYEQYF,TGCAGTGCTCAGGGAGGTAGCGGAGGACCCTACGAGCAGTACTTC
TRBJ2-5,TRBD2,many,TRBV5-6,CASSLELAGLQETQYF,TGTGCCAGCAGCTTGGAACTAGCGGGGCTCCAAGAGACCCAGTACTTC
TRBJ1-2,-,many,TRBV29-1,CSVDEGPGATNYGYTF,TGCAGCGTTGATGAAGGTCCAGGGGCCACTAACTATGGCTACACCTTC
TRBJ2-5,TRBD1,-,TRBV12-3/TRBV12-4,CASSDRGQWQETQYF,TGTGCCAGCAGCGACAGGGGGCAGTGGCAAGAGACCCAGTACTTC
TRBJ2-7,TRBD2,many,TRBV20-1,CSARALAGVSYEQYF,TGCAGTGCTAGAGCCCTGGCGGGAGTCTCCTACGAGCAGTACTTC
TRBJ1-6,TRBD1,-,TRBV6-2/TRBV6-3,CASSGQGSSPLHF,TGTGCCAGCAGCGGACAGGGCAGTTCACCCCTCCACTTT
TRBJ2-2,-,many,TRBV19,CATRRAGELFF,TGTGCCACTAGGAGGGCCGGGGAGCTGTTTTTT
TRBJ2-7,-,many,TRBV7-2,CASSLSPTAEPPYEQYF,TGTGCCAGCAGCTTAAGTCCTACAGCTGAGCCTCCTTACGAGCAGTACTTC
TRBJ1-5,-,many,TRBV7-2,CASSPMSNRGNQPQHF,TGTGCCAGCAGCCCCATGTCCAACCGGGGCAATCAGCCCCAGCATTTT
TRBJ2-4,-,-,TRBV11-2,CASSLGVGENIQYF,TGTGCCAGCAGCTTAGGGGTCGGGGAAAACATTCAGTACTTC
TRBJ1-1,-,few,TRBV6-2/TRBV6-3,CASRTRGNTEAFF,TGTGCCAGCAGAACCCGAGGGAACACTGAAGCTTTCTTT
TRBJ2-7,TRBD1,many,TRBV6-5,CASSYSTGGGNEQYF,TGTGCCAGCAGTTACTCGACAGGGGGGGGCAACGAGCAGTACTTC
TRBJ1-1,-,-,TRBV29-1,CSVEGYEAFF,TGCAGCGTTGAAGGCTATGAAGCTTTCTTT
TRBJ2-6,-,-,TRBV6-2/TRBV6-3,CASSPYTGAGANVLTF,TGTGCCAGCAGTCCATACACGGGGGCTGGGGCCAACGTCCTGACTTTC
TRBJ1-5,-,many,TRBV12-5,CASGSGPLPQHF,TGTGCTAGTGGTTCTGGTCCATTACCCCAGCATTTT
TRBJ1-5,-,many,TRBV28,CASSNLFSNQPQHF,TGTGCCAGCAGTAACTTATTTAGCAATCAGCCCCAGCATTTT
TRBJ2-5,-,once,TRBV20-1,CSARDGSQETQYF,TGCAGTGCTAGGGACGGATCACAAGAGACCCAGTACTTC
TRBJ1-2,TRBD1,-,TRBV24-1,CATSGATGTGGSGYTF,TGTGCCACCAGTGGAGCTACCGGGACAGGGGGCTCAGGCTACACCTTC
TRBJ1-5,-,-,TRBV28,CASSPMKAYSNQPQHF,TGTGCCAGCAGTCCCATGAAGGCTTATAGCAATCAGCCCCAGCATTTT
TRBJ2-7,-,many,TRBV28,CASRSRSSYEQYF,TGTGCCAGCAGATCTAGGAGCTCCTACGAGCAGTACTTC
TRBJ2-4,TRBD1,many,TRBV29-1,CSVTDRDLAKNIQYF,TGCAGCGTTACAGACAGGGACCTAGCCAAAAACATTCAGTACTTC
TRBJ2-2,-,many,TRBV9,CASSVASRGNTGELFF,TGTGCCAGCAGCGTAGCTTCCAGGGGGAACACCGGGGAGCTGTTTTTT
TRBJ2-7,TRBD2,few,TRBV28,CASSLSRVFPGVAGVPYEQYF,TGTGCCAGCAGTTTATCCAGGGTATTCCCTGGGGTAGCGGGAGTCCCCTACGAGCAGTACTTC
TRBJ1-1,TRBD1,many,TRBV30,CAWTLWTGGDTEAFF,TGTGCCTGGACGCTATGGACAGGGGGGGACACTGAAGCTTTCTTT
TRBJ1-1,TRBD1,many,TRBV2,CASTRPGTGSEAFF,TGTGCCAGCACCCGTCCCGGGACAGGGTCTGAAGCTTTCTTT
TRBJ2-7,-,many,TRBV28,CASSSGTSLYYEQYF,TGTGCCAGCAGTTCGGGGACCAGCCTTTACTACGAGCAGTACTTC
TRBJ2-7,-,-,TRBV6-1,CASSEGNSPYYEQYF,TGTGCCAGCAGTGAAGGTAACAGCCCTTACTACGAGCAGTACTTC
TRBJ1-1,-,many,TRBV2,CASYPRDGSRNTEAFF,TGTGCCAGCTACCCCAGGGATGGTAGTCGGAACACTGAAGCTTTCTTT
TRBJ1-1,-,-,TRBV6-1,CASSRDENTEAFF,TGTGCCAGCAGTCGCGACGAAAACACTGAAGCTTTCTTT
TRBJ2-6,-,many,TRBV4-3,CASSPGSGANVLTF,TGCGCCAGCAGCCCAGGCTCTGGGGCCAACGTCCTGACTTTC